Each of the 16 T cell receptor beta chains below was sequenced from the same sample in a study of cytomegalovirus exposure and HLA in healthy donors listed by TCRdb under 2017. Library generation was performed with the immunoSEQ multiplex PCR assay. The table comes from immuneACCESS by way of TCRdb, which keeps in-frame sequences with V and J called. Part of the clones is missing from these tables; in studies checked, under half for an unresolved V gene and the rest for unknown reasons. The sample records about 170,000 clones, approximately 89% of which are singletons. 10% of the sample rests with the top ten. The sequencing sample was made of PBMCs. The receptors were sampled from a woman aged 18-30 years in good health and CMV-seropositive.

This clone was seen more than once but under ten times. The chain carries TRBV2 and TRBJ2-7, with 12 bases matching TRBD1. This CDR3 is built from 14 residues. With V trimmed by 4 bases and J by 4 bases, 2 bases remained unmatched. Per the germline V gene, CDR1 is SNHLY and CDR2 is FYNNEI. The CDR3 coding sequence is TGTGCCAGCAGTGTGGGACAGGGGGCATACGAGCAGTACTTC. Protein: CASSVGQGAYEQYF.

J is TRBJ1-1 and V is TRBV2; TRBD1 agrees at 10 bases. Per the germline V gene, CDR1 is SNHLY and CDR2 is FYNNEI. The CDR3 has 14 residues. The V gene end was trimmed by 4 bases and the J gene end by 3 bases; junction bases not matched to a gene: 2. The CDR3 DNA is TGTGCCAGCAGTGGAGGGACAGGGGACACTGAAGCTTTCTTT. Encoded protein: CASSGGTGDTEAFF. The full variable domain, in which reference TRBV2 and TRBJ1-1 provide the parts outside the CDR3, is EPEVTQTPSHQVTQMGQEVILRCVPISNHLYFYWYRQILGQKVEFLVSFYNNEISEKSEIFDDQFSVERPDGSNFTLKIRSTKLEDSAMYFCASSGGTGDTEAFFGQGTRLTVV.

The CDR3 DNA is TGTGCCAGCAGTGAAGTTCTTAAAGGGAGGGCCCCGAACACCGGGGAGCTGTTTTTT. Translated: CASSEVLKGRAPNTGELFF. The chain combines TRBV6-1 with TRBJ2-2, with 7 bases fitting TRBD2. This CDR3 region has 19 residues. The germline V gene encodes CDR1 MNHNS and CDR2 SASEGT. V dropped 1 base and J dropped 0; count of bases not matched to a gene: 11.

The rearrangement links TRBV11-2 to TRBJ2-1; 13 bases agree with TRBD2. The CDR3 runs 16 residues. CDR1 and CDR2 (germline): SGHAT, FQNNGV. After removal of 5 bases from V and 6 bases from J, the junction contained 7 bases not matched to a gene. This CDR3 reads CASSLGGTSGTNEQFF. CDR3 nucleotide sequence: TGTGCCAGCAGCCTTGGGGGGACTAGCGGGACCAATGAGCAGTTCTTC.

The CDR3 sequence: CATHLDSATYEQYF. The CDR3 coding sequence is TGTGCCACCCACCTCGACAGTGCTACCTACGAGCAGTACTTC. The rearrangement joins TRBV6-6 to TRBJ2-7, with a tentative D call TRBD1 (5 bases). The CDR3 is made up of 14 amino acids. Deletions cut 10 bases from V and 2 bases from J, with 18 bases between. Germline V gene sequence: CDR1 MNHNY, CDR2 SVGAGI (reference sequence).

This chain uses TRBV2 with TRBJ2-5; D gene ambiguous. Germline V lookup: CDR1 SNHLY, CDR2 FYNNEI. This CDR3 spans 13 amino acids. V was clipped by 6 bases and J by 5 bases, with 13 bases between them. Here the CDR3 DNA reads TGTGCCAGCAGAGAGGCCCAAGCGGAGACCCAGTACTTC. This codes for CASREAQAETQYF.

The rearrangement uses TRBV6-1 and TRBJ2-7, with a possible D match to TRBD2 (5 bases). V was trimmed by 8 bases and J by 3 bases, leaving 11 bases between them. The CDR3 length is 12 residues. The germline V gene encodes CDR1 MNHNS and CDR2 SASEGT. The CDR3 DNA follows: TGTGCCAGCCGCCTAGCTGACTACGAGCAGTACTTC. Residues: CASRLADYEQYF.

The chain recombines TRBV27 with TRBJ2-2; D is possibly TRBD2 (5 bases). CDR1 MNHEY and CDR2 SMNVEV come from the germline V gene (reference sequence). The CDR3 totals 16 residues. V lost 4 bases and J lost 0, with 12 bases in between. The CDR3 loop reads CASSSILGSNTGELFF. DNA for the CDR3: TGTGCCAGCAGTTCCATACTAGGTTCGAACACCGGGGAGCTGTTTTTT.

The chain combines TRBV7-3 with TRBJ2-3; 7 nucleotides agree with TRBD2. Germline CDR1 reads SGHTA; CDR2 reads FQGTGA. The CDR3 is 16 amino acids. V dropped 1 base and J dropped 4; count of bases not matched to a gene: 8. The CDR3 nucleotides are TGTGCCAGCAGCTTAAAAGGACAAAGCGGGGCAGATACGCAGTATTTT. Amino acids: CASSLKGQSGADTQYF.

Of note for this clone: This sample also contains other DNA sequences that code for the same CDR3. The J gene is TRBJ2-7, the V gene TRBV7-2, with D perhaps matching TRBD1 (5 bases). Germline CDR1 SGHTA, CDR2 FQGNSA. The CDR3 contains 14 residues. V shed 1 base and J shed 2 bases, with 9 bases lying between them. CDR3 region: CASSLGTGAYEQYF. The CDR3 coding sequence is TGTGCCAGCAGCTTAGGCACAGGTGCCTACGAGCAGTACTTC.

The chain links TRBV11-3 to TRBJ2-7; 7 positions agree with TRBD2. With 4 bases clipped from V and 2 bases from J, the junction kept 8 bases outside the gene matches. CDR1 is SGHNT and CDR2 is YENEEA in the germline V gene. The CDR3 contains 15 residues. Here the CDR3 DNA reads TGTGCCAGCAGCTCAGCCGCTAGCGGACCCTACGAGCAGTACTTC. Protein: CASSSAASGPYEQYF.

The V call is TRBV5-6, the J call TRBJ1-2, with TRBD1 as a possible D gene (5 bases). Germline CDR1 is SGHDT and CDR2 is YYEEEE. Trimming stripped 0 bases from V and 4 bases from J, with 13 bases between. CDR3 length: 15 amino acids. CDR3 protein: CASSLGQWNFYGYTF. DNA for the CDR3: TGTGCCAGCAGCTTGGGACAGTGGAACTTCTATGGCTACACCTTC.

The chain links TRBV6-5 to TRBJ1-1; D is undetermined. The CDR3 extends over 13 amino acids. Trimming cost V 4 bases and J 1 base, with 7 bases left between them. Germline V gene data show CDR1 as MNHEY and CDR2 as SVGAGI. CDR3 residues: CASSFGRNTEAFF. In nucleotides, the CDR3 is TGTGCCAGCAGTTTTGGCAGGAACACTGAAGCTTTCTTT.

The chain recombines TRBV5-1 with TRBJ2-1; 7 positions match TRBD2. The CDR3 consists of 14 residues. Germline V gene sequence: CDR1 SGHRS, CDR2 YFSETQ. Trimming took 0 bases from V and 5 from J; bases not matched to a gene: 2. CDR3 nucleotide sequence: TGCGCCAGCAGCTTGGCCAGCGGGAACAATGAGCAGTTCTTC. Amino acid sequence: CASSLASGNNEQFF.

This clone was seen more than once but under ten times. The chain links TRBV19 to TRBJ1-5; possibly TRBD1 for D (5 bases). V was pared by 3 bases and J by 6 bases, with 15 bases between. The V gene's germline CDR1 is LNHDA and CDR2 SQIVND (reference sequence). The CDR3 is 15 residues long. The CDR3 here is CASSITSGLGQPQHF. In nucleotides, the CDR3 is TGTGCCAGTAGTATCACATCAGGGTTGGGTCAGCCCCAGCATTTT.

The CDR3 is CASSNPPGNTDTQYF. CDR3 in DNA: TGTGCCAGCAGCAACCCTCCCGGGAACACAGATACGCAGTATTTT. The rearrangement joins TRBV21-1 to TRBJ2-3; no DNA check was done on the table's D call, TRBD2. TRBV21-1 is recorded as a pseudogene. CDR3 size: 15 residues.